This record covers a single TCR beta chain. Its antigen is currently unknown. Germline-derived CDR1 and CDR2 are MNHEY and SMNVEV (reference sequence). V was pared by 5 bases and J by 3 bases, with 8 bases of the junction left unmatched. The CDR3 runs to 16 residues. The data belong to a study of cytomegalovirus exposure and HLA in healthy donors. About the study: Of all 398 donors who were genotyped, roughly 81% belonged to the Caucasian-associated ancestry cluster. General study results and limits: TCR beta sequences reportedly predicted the HLA-A and HLA-B alleles of most subjects accurately. Specific recognition of CMV antigens was confirmed in vitro for a few chains (all CMV-associated).

PCR was performed using 60 Vbeta and 13 Jbeta primers. The method was immunoSEQ multiplex PCR; TCRdb's version includes in-frame clones alone and lacks a portion of them. The sample contains around 130,000 clones, around 72% of which appear only once. The chain recombines TRBV27 with TRBJ1-2, with 11 bases fitting TRBD1. The TCR sequence derives from a young woman in good health and CMV-seronegative. The source material was PBMCs. The CDR3 sequence is CASSPQGQGAYYGYTF. CDR3 in DNA: TGTGCCAGCAGTCCCCAAGGACAGGGGGCTTACTATGGCTACACCTTC.